The present TCR beta chain was sequenced within a study of blood T cell repertoires in COVID-19. Study-level information: The analysed material was cDNA or gDNA that came from T cells, B-cell-depleted T cells, or PBMCs.

This clone was found once. This CDR3 contains 14 residues. Germline CDR1 SEHNR, CDR2 FQNEAQ (reference sequence). V lost 0 bases and J 1 base, leaving 6 bases between the germline ends. In the original processing: Estimates of nucleated cell counts were drawn from the amplification of reference gene primers. The data were produced by immunoSEQ multiplex PCR, yet TCRdb's version contains in-frame clones alone and is incomplete. The DNA was the basis for D and trimming; V, J and clone size are from that table. The sample has 200,000 to 300,000 clones; more than 75% are singletons. This chain uses TRBV7-9 with TRBJ1-1; D not certain. The specimen sequenced was peripheral blood. This sequence was found in a young woman who had recovered from COVID-19. CDR3 in amino acids: CASSLAVANTEAFF. The CDR3 DNA follows: TGTGCCAGCAGCTTAGCAGTGGCGAACACTGAAGCTTTCTTT.